Listed here is a single T cell receptor (beta chain). The data originate from a study of cytomegalovirus exposure and HLA in healthy donors. Trimming removed 4 bases from V and 8 bases from J; junction bases left unmatched: 6. This CDR3 has 13 amino acids. The germline V gene has CDR1 LGHNA and CDR2 YSLEER. PCR was performed using 60 Vbeta and 13 Jbeta primers. TCRdb's copy holds only in-frame clones and misses some; the assay was immunoSEQ multiplex PCR. This table has about 190,000 clones, more than 70% appearing once. This clonotype was sampled from a man aged 30 to 45 in good health and CMV-seropositive. V is TRBV4-3 and J is TRBJ1-2; TRBD1 agrees at 8 bases. The sequenced sample consisted of PBMCs. CDR3 DNA: TGCGCCAGCAGCCGGCAGGGGGCGCGAGGCTACACCTTC. Its translation: CASSRQGARGYTF.